The 24 T cell receptor beta chains below were found in one sample sequenced in a study of T cells after yellow fever vaccination. TCRdb reprocessed the 5' RACE reads via MiXCR and lists one record per CDR3 protein. In the table there are some 390,000 distinct CDR3 sequences, around 20% of which are singletons. Sample: PBMCs, taken before the yellow fever booster vaccination. Source of these receptors: a man younger than 30 who received the YFV17D yellow fever vaccine.

V and J are TRBV12-3 or TRBV12-4 and TRBJ2-7, with 14 bases that match TRBD2. This CDR3 has 15 amino acids. V shed 7 bases and J 2 bases; nucleotides not matched to a gene: 4. CDR3 nucleotides: TGTGCCAGCACCTTGGGACTAGCGGGGGCCTACGAGCAGTACGTC. Protein sequence: CASTLGLAGAYEQYV.

The rearrangement links TRBV7-2 to TRBJ1-5; D remains unclear. The CDR3 loop spans 12 amino acids. Germline lookup yields CDR1 SGHTA and CDR2 FQGNSA. V shed 5 bases and J shed 4 bases, with 6 bases lying between them. CDR3 DNA: TGTGCCAGCAGCGCCTTAAATCAGCCCCAGCATTTT. This sequence encodes CASSALNQPQHF.

This clonotype has more than one count but fewer than ten. V and J are TRBV5-6 and TRBJ1-2; possibly TRBD1 for D (5 bases). CDR1 is SGHDT, CDR2 YYEEEE, per germline. This CDR3 contains 13 residues. The V gene lost 5 bases and the J gene lost 4 bases, with 12 bases spanning the gap. The CDR3 reads CASRPGSSYGYTF. CDR3 nucleotide sequence: TGTGCCAGCAGACCAGGGAGTAGCTATGGCTACACCTTC.

This clonotype was counted between two and nine times. This chain links TRBV5-5 with TRBJ2-2; TRBD1 aligns across 8 bases. CDR3 length: 17 amino acids. Looked up from germline, CDR1 is SGHKS and CDR2 is YYEKEE (reference sequence). Trimming cost V 4 bases and J 0 bases; bases outside gene matches: 8. The CDR3 loop reads CASSRSLTGANTGELFF. In DNA form, the CDR3 reads TGTGCCAGCAGCCGGAGCCTGACAGGGGCGAACACCGGGGAGCTGTTTTTT.

This clonotype was counted only a few times. J is TRBJ1-5 and V is TRBV7-2; weak D call: TRBD1 (6 bases). The length of the CDR3 is 16 residues. The V and J ends lost 5 bases and 4 bases respectively, with 18 bases between them. Per the germline V gene, CDR1 is SGHTA and CDR2 is FQGNSA. CDR3 protein: CASSRSGGGPNQPQHF. As DNA, the CDR3 is TGTGCCAGCAGCCGGAGCGGGGGGGGCCCGAATCAGCCCCAGCATTTT.

The rearrangement joins TRBV4-1 to TRBJ1-5; 10 nucleotides agree with TRBD1. J lost 4 bases, V lost 4 bases, and 13 bases had no gene match. Germline V gene sequence: CDR1 MGHRA, CDR2 YSYEKL. The CDR3 runs 18 residues. The CDR3 here is CASSPRPKWGQGNQPQHF. Written as DNA, the CDR3 is TGCGCCAGCAGCCCCCGACCAAAGTGGGGACAGGGGAATCAGCCCCAGCATTTT.

A word on this clonotype: This may be a read error, as it is one base from a much larger clone. J is TRBJ2-5 and V is TRBV5-4; the D gene is possibly TRBD2 (6 bases). The length of the CDR3 is 13 residues. Germline-derived CDR1 and CDR2 are SGHNT and YYREEE (reference sequence). The CDR3 is CASSPRGSEAQYF. The DNA for the CDR3 is TGTGCCAGCAGCCCACGGGGGTCAGAGGCCCAGTACTTC.

The gene calls are TRBV12-3 or TRBV12-4 and TRBJ2-5; D is possibly TRBD1 (6 bases). The CDR3 sequence is 15 residues long. The germline V and J ends were trimmed by 0 bases and 0 bases, with 8 bases remaining between them. The DNA of the CDR3 is TGTGCCAGCAGTTTAGCGGACAGAAACCAAGAGACCCAGTACTTC. It is translated as CASSLADRNQETQYF.

V usage is TRBV18 and J usage is TRBJ1-3; 8 bases are a match to TRBD1. This CDR3 region has 17 residues. Germline V CDR1 and CDR2: KGHSH, LQKENI. The J segment lost 3 bases and the V segment lost 6 bases, leaving 13 bases of the junction unmatched. CDR3 coding DNA: TGTGCCAGCTCCGACCAGGGACAGGTCCTCTTTGGAAACACCATATATTTT. Protein: CASSDQGQVLFGNTIYF.

This clonotype was seen only a few times. This sequence joins TRBV6-1 and TRBJ2-3, with 7 bases lining up with TRBD1. The CDR3 is 15 residues long. Losses at the gene ends were 6 bases for V and 0 bases for J; bases not matched to a gene: 6. Germline V lookup: CDR1 MNHNS, CDR2 SASEGT. CDR3: CASRATGRSTDTQYF. The CDR3 bases are TGTGCCAGCAGGGCGACAGGGAGAAGCACAGATACGCAGTATTTT.

This clonotype has only a few counts. The chain employs TRBV15 and TRBJ2-2, with D perhaps matching TRBD1 (6 bases). V gave up 3 bases and J gave up 4 bases, with 21 bases separating them. Germline V gene lookup returns CDR1 LNHNV and CDR2 YYDKDF (reference sequence). This CDR3 is 18 amino acids long. The CDR3: CATSRSIGQGIFTGELFF. The DNA for the CDR3 is TGTGCCACCAGCAGGTCGATAGGGCAGGGGATCTTCACCGGGGAGCTGTTTTTT.

This clonotype was found many times. V gene TRBV12-3 or TRBV12-4 combines with J gene TRBJ1-5; D remains ambiguous. V was clipped by 2 bases and J by 5 bases, with 4 bases between them. This CDR3 is 12 amino acids long. CDR3 region: CASSLRDQPQHF. The CDR3, as DNA: TGTGCCAGCAGTTTAAGGGATCAGCCCCAGCATTTT.

The rearrangement links TRBV3-1 to TRBJ2-2; D gene ambiguous. Germline V gene lookup returns CDR1 LGHDT and CDR2 YNNKEL (reference sequence). The CDR3 contains 17 residues. V lost 4 bases and J 1 base, leaving 16 bases between the germline ends. CDR3 sequence reads: CASSLSLRWQNTGELFF. The CDR3 DNA is TGTGCCAGCAGCCTAAGTTTGCGGTGGCAGAACACCGGGGAGCTGTTTTTT.

The sample holds a few counts of this clonotype. The chain combines TRBV9 with TRBJ2-7; the D is unclear. Per germline, CDR1 SGDLS and CDR2 YYNGEE. The CDR3 consists of 14 residues. Trimming left V 0 bases short and J 2 bases short, with 9 bases between. CDR3 in amino acids: CASSVDQATYEQYF. The DNA for the CDR3 is TGTGCCAGCAGCGTAGACCAGGCCACCTACGAGCAGTACTTC.

This rearrangement joins TRBV2 to TRBJ2-6; D is perhaps TRBD1 (5 bases). V gave up 7 bases and J gave up 6 bases, with 16 bases separating them. Per germline, CDR1 SNHLY and CDR2 FYNNEI. CDR3 size: 15 residues. CDR3 region: CASKRQSREANVLTF. DNA for the CDR3: TGTGCCAGCAAAAGGCAAAGCAGGGAGGCCAACGTCCTGACTTTC.

The chain employs TRBV5-6 and TRBJ2-1; unclear D gene. Trimming took off 1 base at V and 7 bases at J, with 12 bases between the two ends. CDR3 size: 14 residues. Germline V gene data show CDR1 as SGHDT and CDR2 as YYEEEE. As DNA, the CDR3 is TGTGCCAGCAGCTTGTACCAGGTAGGGAATGAGCAGTTCTTC. The encoded protein is CASSLYQVGNEQFF.

This clonotype occurred many times. The chain carries TRBV11-1 and TRBJ2-2; a possible D gene is TRBD1 (5 bases). Between the trimmed V and J ends, which lost 5 bases and 1 base, there was a span of 8 bases. CDR1 SGHAT and CDR2 FQDESV come from the germline V gene (reference sequence). The CDR3 runs to 14 residues. The CDR3 DNA sequence: TGTGCCAGCAGCCCCGGACAGAACACCGGGGAGCTGTTTTTT. This gives the protein CASSPGQNTGELFF.

The table lists this clonotype with a few counts. The V and J genes are TRBV20-1 and TRBJ1-6; 11 bases are shared with TRBD1. Trimming at V came to 5 bases and at J to 10 bases, leaving 4 bases not matched to a gene. The CDR3 runs 13 residues. Looked up from germline, CDR1 is DFQATT and CDR2 is SNEGSKA (reference sequence). As DNA, the CDR3 is TGCAGTGCTTGGACAGGGGGCGTCTCACCCCTCCACTTT. Protein product: CSAWTGGVSPLHF.

This CDR3 reads CASRRESNTEAFF. In nucleotides, the CDR3 is TGTGCCAGCAGGCGAGAGAGTAACACTGAAGCTTTCTTT. This sequence joins TRBV2 and TRBJ1-1; D is unclear. This CDR3 has 13 residues. CDR1 SNHLY and CDR2 FYNNEI come from the germline V gene. V was clipped by 6 bases and J by 2 bases, with 10 bases between them.

This rearrangement joins TRBV27 to TRBJ1-5; tentative D call: TRBD1 (6 bases). This CDR3 is built from 15 residues. The V gene's germline CDR1 is MNHEY and CDR2 SMNVEV (reference sequence). Trimming cost V 6 bases and J 2 bases, with 14 bases left between them. CDR3 amino acids: CASRRTASGNQPQHF. The CDR3 DNA reads as TGTGCCAGCAGAAGGACAGCTTCGGGCAATCAGCCCCAGCATTTT.

This clonotype has a handful of counts. The V and J genes are TRBV18 and TRBJ1-2; D remains ambiguous. Trimming left V 1 base short and J 0 bases short, with 12 bases between. The CDR3 has 16 amino acids. CDR1 and CDR2 from the germline V gene are KGHSH and LQKENI. CDR3 DNA: TGTGCCAGCTCACCACTTTCGACCGTCGCTAACTATGGCTACACCTTC. This codes for CASSPLSTVANYGYTF.

The gene calls are TRBV20-1 and TRBJ2-5; no reliable D call. V was cut by 7 bases and J by 1 base, with 16 bases left in between. This CDR3 comprises 14 residues. In germline, CDR1 is DFQATT, CDR2 SNEGSKA (reference sequence). The CDR3 loop is CSGYRISSQETQYF. The CDR3 DNA reads as TGCAGTGGCTACCGGATCTCTAGCCAAGAGACCCAGTACTTC.

This clonotype was counted at least ten times. The chain uses TRBV7-2 and TRBJ2-1; perhaps D is TRBD1 or TRBD2 (5 bases each). Trimming shortened V by 1 base and J by 15 bases, and 13 bases separated the two germline ends. Germline CDR1 SGHTA, CDR2 FQGNSA. The CDR3 is 12 amino acids. The CDR3: CASSLVRDEVFF. DNA of the CDR3: TGTGCCAGCAGCTTAGTTCGGGACGAGGTGTTCTTC.

The V and J genes are TRBV6-5 and TRBJ1-2, with TRBD1 matching over 9 bases. Germline V gene sequence: CDR1 MNHEY, CDR2 SVGAGI. The CDR3 has 15 amino acids. With V trimmed by 0 bases and J by 7 bases, 6 bases remained unmatched. In nucleotides, the CDR3 is TGTGCCAGCAGTTACTCGGGACAGGGCGTTCTTGGCTACACCTTC. The encoded protein is CASSYSGQGVLGYTF.